This T cell receptor (beta chain) was found in a study of blood T cell repertoires in COVID-19. Turning to the study itself: Samples representing acute and convalescent COVID-19 were sourced from the United States, Italy and Spain.

This CDR3 has 15 residues. Germline loops: CDR1 SGHRS, CDR2 YFSETQ. Between the trimmed V and J ends, which lost 4 bases and 1 base, there was a span of 14 bases. Grouping used clinical history reported by participants in a survey and questionnaire. It was within 2 weeks before study entry that exposed participants met a COVID-19 case. Methods used by the authors: Researchers report that nucleated cell counts were estimated from reference gene primer amplification. Sequencing used immunoSEQ multiplex PCR; TCRdb keeps in-frame clones, though not all of them. The V and J calls and the clone size are those of that table, but D and trimming were determined from the DNA. Of approximately 250,000 clones listed, approximately 89% are singletons.

V gene TRBV5-1 combines with J gene TRBJ1-2; possibly TRBD1 for D (6 bases). This sequence originates from a man aged 35-49 years who had been exposed to COVID-19. Material: PBMCs or T cells enriched from blood (not recorded which). CDR3 protein: CASSDGQPNNYGYTF. The CDR3 DNA reads TGCGCCAGCAGCGATGGACAGCCGAATAACTATGGCTACACCTTC.